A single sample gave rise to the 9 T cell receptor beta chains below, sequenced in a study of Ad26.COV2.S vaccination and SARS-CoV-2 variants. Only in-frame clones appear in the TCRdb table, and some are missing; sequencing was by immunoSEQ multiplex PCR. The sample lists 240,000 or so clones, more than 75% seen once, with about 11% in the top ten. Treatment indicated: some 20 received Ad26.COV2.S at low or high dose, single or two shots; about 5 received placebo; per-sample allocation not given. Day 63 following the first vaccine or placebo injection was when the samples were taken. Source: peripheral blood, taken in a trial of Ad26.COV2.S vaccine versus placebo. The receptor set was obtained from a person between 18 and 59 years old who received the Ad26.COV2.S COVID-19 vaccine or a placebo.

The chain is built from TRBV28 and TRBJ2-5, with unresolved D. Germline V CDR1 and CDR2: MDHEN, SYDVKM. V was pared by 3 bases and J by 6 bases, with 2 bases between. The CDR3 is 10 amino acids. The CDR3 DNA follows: TGTGCCAGCAGTTTTAAGACCCAGTACTTC. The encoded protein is CASSFKTQYF.

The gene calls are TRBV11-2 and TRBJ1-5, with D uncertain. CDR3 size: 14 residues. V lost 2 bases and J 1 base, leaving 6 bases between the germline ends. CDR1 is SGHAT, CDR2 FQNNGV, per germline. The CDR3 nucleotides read TGTGCCAGCAGCTTAAGTCTGAGCAATCAGCCCCAGCATTTT. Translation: CASSLSLSNQPQHF.

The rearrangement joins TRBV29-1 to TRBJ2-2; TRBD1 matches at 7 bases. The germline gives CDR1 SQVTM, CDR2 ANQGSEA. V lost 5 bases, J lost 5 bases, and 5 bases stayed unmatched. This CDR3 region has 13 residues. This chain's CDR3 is CSVNRGGTGELFF. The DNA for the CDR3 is TGCAGCGTTAACAGGGGCGGGACCGGGGAGCTGTTTTTT.

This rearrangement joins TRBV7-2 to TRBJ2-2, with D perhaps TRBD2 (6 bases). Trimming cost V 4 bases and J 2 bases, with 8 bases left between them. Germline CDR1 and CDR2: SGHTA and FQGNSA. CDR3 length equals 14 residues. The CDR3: CASSYSGNTGELFF. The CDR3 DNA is TGTGCCAGCAGCTATAGCGGTAACACCGGGGAGCTGTTTTTT.

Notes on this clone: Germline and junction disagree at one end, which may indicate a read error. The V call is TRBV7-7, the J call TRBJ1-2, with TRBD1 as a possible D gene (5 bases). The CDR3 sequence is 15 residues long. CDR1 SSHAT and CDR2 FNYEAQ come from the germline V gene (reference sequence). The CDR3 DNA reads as TGTGCTAGCAGCTTATTGGGCAGGGCCTATGTCGGCTACACCTTC. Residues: CASSLLGRAYVGYTF. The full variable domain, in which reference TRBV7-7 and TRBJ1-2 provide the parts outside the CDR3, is GAGVSQSPRYKVTKRGQDVTLRCDPISSHATLYWYQQALGQGPEFLTYFNYEAQPDKSGLPSDRFSAERPEGSISTLTIQRTEQRDSAMYRCASSLLGRAYVGYTFGSGTRLTVV.

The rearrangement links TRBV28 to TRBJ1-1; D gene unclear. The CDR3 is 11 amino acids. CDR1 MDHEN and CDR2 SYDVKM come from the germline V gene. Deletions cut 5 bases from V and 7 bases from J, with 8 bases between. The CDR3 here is CASSARVEAFF. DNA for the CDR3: TGTGCCAGCAGTGCCCGGGTTGAAGCTTTCTTT.

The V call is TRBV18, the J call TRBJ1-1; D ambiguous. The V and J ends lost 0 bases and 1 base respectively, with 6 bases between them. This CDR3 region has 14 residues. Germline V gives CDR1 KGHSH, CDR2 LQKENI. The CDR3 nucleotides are TGTGCCAGCTCACCACCGGGTCAGAACACTGAAGCTTTCTTT. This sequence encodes CASSPPGQNTEAFF.

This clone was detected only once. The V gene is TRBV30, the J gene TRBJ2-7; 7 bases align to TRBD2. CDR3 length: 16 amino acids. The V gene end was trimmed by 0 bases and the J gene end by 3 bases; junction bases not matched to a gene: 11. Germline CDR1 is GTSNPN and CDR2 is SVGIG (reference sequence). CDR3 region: CAWSVAGGSLLYEQYF. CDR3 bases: TGTGCCTGGAGTGTAGCTGGCGGGAGCCTGCTCTACGAGCAGTACTTC.

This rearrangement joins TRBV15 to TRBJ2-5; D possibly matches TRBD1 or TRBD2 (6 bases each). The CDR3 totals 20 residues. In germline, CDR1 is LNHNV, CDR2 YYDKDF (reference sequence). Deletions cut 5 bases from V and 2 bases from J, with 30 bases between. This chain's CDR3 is CATSAAKPGLRGGGQETQYF. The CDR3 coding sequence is TGTGCCACCAGCGCAGCAAAACCGGGACTCAGGGGAGGAGGGCAAGAGACCCAGTACTTC. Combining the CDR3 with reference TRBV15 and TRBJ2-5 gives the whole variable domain DAMVIQNPRYQVTQFGKPVTLSCSQTLNHNVMYWYQQKSSQAPKLLFHYYDKDFNNEADTPDNFQSRRPNTSFCFLDIRSPGLGDTAMYLCATSAAKPGLRGGGQETQYFGPGTRLLVL.